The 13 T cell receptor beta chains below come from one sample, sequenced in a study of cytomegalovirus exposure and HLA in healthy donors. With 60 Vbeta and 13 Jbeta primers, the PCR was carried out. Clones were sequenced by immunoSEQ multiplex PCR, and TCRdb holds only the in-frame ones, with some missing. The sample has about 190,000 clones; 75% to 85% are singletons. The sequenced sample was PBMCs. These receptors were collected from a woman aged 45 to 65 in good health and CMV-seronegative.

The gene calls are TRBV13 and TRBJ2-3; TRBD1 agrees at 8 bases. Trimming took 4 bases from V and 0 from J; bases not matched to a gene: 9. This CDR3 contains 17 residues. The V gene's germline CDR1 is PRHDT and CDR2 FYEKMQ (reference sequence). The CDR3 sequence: CASSSYLRGQSTDTQYF. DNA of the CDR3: TGTGCCAGCAGCTCTTACCTCAGGGGGCAGAGCACAGATACGCAGTATTTT.

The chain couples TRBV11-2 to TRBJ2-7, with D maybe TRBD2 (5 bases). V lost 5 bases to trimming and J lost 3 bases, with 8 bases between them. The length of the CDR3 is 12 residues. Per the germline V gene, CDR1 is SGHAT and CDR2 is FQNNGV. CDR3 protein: CASSGRGYEQYF. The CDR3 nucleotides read TGTGCCAGCAGCGGTCGGGGCTACGAGCAGTACTTC.

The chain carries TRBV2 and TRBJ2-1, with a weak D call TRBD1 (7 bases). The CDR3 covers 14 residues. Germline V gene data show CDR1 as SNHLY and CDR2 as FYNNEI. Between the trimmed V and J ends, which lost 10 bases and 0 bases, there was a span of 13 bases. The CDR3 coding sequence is TGTGCCACTCAGGGGGGAACCTCCTACAATGAGCAGTTCTTC. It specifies CATQGGTSYNEQFF.

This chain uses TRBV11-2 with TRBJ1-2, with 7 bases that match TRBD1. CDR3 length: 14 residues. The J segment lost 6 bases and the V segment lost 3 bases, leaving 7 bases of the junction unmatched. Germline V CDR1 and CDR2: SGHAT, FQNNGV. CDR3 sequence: CASSLGRTGDGYTF. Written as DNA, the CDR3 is TGTGCCAGCAGCTTGGGCAGGACAGGAGATGGCTACACCTTC.

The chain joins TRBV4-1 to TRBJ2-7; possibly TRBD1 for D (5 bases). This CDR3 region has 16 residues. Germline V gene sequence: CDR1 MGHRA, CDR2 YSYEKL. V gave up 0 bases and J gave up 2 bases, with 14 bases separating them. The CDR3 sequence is CASSQEGQGTTYEQYF. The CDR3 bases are TGCGCCAGCAGCCAAGAAGGGCAGGGCACCACCTACGAGCAGTACTTC.

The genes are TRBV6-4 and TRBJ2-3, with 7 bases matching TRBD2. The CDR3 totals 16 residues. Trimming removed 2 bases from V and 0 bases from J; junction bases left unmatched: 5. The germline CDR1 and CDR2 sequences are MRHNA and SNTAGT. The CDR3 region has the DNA TGTGCCAGCAGTGACAGGGCGCGGGGGAGCACAGATACGCAGTATTTT. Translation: CASSDRARGSTDTQYF.

CDR3 sequence reads: CASSQTGARGYTF. The CDR3 DNA sequence: TGTGCCAGCAGTCAAACAGGGGCCCGTGGCTACACCTTC. This rearrangement joins TRBV27 to TRBJ1-2, with 7 bases fitting TRBD1. Germline CDR1 is MNHEY and CDR2 is SMNVEV (reference sequence). Losses at the gene ends were 5 bases for V and 7 bases for J; bases not matched to a gene: 7. CDR3 length: 13 residues.

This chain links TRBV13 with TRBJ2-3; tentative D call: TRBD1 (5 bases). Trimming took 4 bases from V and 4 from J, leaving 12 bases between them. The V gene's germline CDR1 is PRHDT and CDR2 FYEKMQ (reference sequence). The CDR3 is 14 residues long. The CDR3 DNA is TGTGCCAGCAGCTCACCGCGACAGTCAGATACGCAGTATTTT. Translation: CASSSPRQSDTQYF.

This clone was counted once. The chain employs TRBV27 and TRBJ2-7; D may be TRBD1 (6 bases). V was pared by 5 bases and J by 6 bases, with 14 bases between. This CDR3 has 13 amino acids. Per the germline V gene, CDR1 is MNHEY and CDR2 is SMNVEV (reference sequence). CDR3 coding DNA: TGTGCCAGCAGTCCGGACAGCTACACCGAGCAGTACTTC. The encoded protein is CASSPDSYTEQYF.

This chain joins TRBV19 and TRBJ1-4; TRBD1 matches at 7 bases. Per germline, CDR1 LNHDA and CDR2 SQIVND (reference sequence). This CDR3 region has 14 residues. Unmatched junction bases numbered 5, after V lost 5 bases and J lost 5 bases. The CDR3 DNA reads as TGTGCCAGTAGTCCTGGGACAGCAAATGAAAAACTGTTTTTT. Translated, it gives CASSPGTANEKLFF.

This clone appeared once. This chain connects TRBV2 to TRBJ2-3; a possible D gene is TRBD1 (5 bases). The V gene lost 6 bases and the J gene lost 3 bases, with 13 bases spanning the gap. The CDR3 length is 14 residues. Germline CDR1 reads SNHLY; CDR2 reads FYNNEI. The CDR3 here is CASSLSGRTDTQYF. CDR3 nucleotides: TGTGCCAGCAGCCTTTCAGGGCGGACAGATACGCAGTATTTT.

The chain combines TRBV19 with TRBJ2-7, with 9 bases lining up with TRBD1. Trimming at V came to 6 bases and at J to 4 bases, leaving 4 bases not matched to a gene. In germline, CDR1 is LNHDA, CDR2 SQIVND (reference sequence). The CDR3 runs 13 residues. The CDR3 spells CASSMTGGYEQYF. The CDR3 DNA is TGTGCCAGTAGCATGACAGGGGGTTACGAGCAGTACTTC. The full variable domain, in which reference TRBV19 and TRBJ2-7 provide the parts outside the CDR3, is DGGITQSPKYLFRKEGQNVTLSCEQNLNHDAMYWYRQDPGQGLRLIYYSQIVNDFQKGDIAEGYSVSREKKESFPLTVTSAQKNPTAFYLCASSMTGGYEQYFGPGTRLTVT.

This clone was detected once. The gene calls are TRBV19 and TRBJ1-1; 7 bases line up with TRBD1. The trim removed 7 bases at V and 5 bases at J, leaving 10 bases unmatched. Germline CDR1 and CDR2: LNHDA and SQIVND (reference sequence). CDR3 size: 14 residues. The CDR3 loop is CASTSTGRGTEAFF. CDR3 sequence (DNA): TGTGCCAGTACCTCGACAGGGCGAGGGACTGAAGCTTTCTTT. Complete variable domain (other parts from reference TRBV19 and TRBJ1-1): DGGITQSPKYLFRKEGQNVTLSCEQNLNHDAMYWYRQDPGQGLRLIYYSQIVNDFQKGDIAEGYSVSREKKESFPLTVTSAQKNPTAFYLCASTSTGRGTEAFFGQGTRLTVV.